What follows describes a single T cell receptor (beta chain). These data belong to a study of OX40 agonist ivuxolimab in advanced cancers. Only in-frame clones appear in the TCRdb table, and some are missing; sequencing was by immunoSEQ multiplex PCR. The table shows 20,000 to 30,000 clones, with roughly 85% occurring only once. Source: CD4+ or CD8+ T cells sorted from blood, taken in a trial of the OX40 agonist ivuxolimab. The clonotype originates from an adult with an advanced solid tumor such as melanoma, head and neck, liver or kidney cancer.

The CDR3: CAWMVGQGPYEQYF. Written as DNA, the CDR3 is TGTGCCTGGATGGTGGGACAGGGGCCTTACGAGCAGTACTTC. This chain joins TRBV30 and TRBJ2-7; 10 nucleotides line up with TRBD1. The germline CDR1 and CDR2 sequences are GTSNPN and SVGIG (reference sequence). This CDR3 spans 14 amino acids. J lost 4 bases, V lost 4 bases, and 7 bases had no gene match. Full variable domain (outside the CDR3, taken from reference TRBV30 and TRBJ2-7): SQTIHQWPATLVQPVGSPLSLECTVEGTSNPNLYWYRQAAGRGLQLLFYSVGIGQISSEVPQNLSASRPQDRQFILSSKKLLLSDSGFYLCAWMVGQGPYEQYFGPGTRLTVT.